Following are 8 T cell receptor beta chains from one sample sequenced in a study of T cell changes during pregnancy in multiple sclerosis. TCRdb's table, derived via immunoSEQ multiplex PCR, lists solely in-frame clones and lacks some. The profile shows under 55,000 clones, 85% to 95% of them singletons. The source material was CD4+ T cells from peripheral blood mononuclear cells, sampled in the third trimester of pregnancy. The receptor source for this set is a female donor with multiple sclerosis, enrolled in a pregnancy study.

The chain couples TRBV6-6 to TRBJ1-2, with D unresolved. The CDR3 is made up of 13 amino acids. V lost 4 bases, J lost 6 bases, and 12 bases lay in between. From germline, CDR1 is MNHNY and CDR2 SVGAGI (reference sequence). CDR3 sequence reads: CASSSTDYDGYTF. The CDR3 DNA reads TGTGCCAGCAGTTCGACGGACTACGATGGCTACACCTTC.

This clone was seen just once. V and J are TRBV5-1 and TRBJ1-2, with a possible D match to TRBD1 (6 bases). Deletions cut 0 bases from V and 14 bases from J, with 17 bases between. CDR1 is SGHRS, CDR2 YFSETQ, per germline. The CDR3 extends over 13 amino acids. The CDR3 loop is CASSLAGASFLTF. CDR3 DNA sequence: TGCGCCAGCAGCTTGGCAGGGGCCTCATTTTTGACCTTC.

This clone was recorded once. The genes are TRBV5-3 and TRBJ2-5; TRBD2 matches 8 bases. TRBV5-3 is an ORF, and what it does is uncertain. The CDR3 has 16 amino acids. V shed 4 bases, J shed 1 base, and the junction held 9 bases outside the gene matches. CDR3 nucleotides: TGTGCCAGAAGCGAAACCGGGGGGGGGACCCAAGAGACCCAGTACTTC. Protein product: CARSETGGGTQETQYF.

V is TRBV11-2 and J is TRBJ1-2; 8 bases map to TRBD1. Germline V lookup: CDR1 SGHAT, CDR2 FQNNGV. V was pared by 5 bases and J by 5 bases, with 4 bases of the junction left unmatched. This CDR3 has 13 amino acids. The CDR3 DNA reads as TGTGCCAGCAGCCCGGGACAGGAATATGGCTACACCTTC. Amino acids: CASSPGQEYGYTF.

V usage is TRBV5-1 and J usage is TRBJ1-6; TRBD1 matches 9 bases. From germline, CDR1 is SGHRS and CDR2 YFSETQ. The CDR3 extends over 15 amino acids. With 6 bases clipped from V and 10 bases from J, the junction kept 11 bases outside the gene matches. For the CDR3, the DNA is TGCGCCAGCACCCCGACAGGGACAGGGCAATCACCCCTCCACTTT. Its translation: CASTPTGTGQSPLHF.

The CDR3 region has the DNA TGTGCCAGTAGGCCCGGACAGAGAACCTATAATTCACCCCTCCACTTT. Protein sequence: CASRPGQRTYNSPLHF. The rearrangement links TRBV19 to TRBJ1-6, with a possible D match to TRBD1 (6 bases). CDR1 and CDR2 from the germline V gene are LNHDA and SQIVND (reference sequence). Between the trimmed V and J ends, which lost 6 bases and 2 bases, there was a span of 14 bases. The CDR3 is made up of 16 amino acids.

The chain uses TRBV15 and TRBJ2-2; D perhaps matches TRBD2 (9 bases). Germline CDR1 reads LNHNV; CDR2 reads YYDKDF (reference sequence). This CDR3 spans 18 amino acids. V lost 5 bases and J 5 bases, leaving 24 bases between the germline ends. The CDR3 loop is CATSPKSGGTGRTGELFF. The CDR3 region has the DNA TGTGCCACCAGCCCAAAAAGCGGGGGGACAGGACGGACCGGGGAGCTGTTTTTT. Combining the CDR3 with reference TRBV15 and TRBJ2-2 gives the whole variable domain DAMVIQNPRYQVTQFGKPVTLSCSQTLNHNVMYWYQQKSSQAPKLLFHYYDKDFNNEADTPDNFQSRRPNTSFCFLDIRSPGLGDTAMYLCATSPKSGGTGRTGELFFGEGSRLTVL.

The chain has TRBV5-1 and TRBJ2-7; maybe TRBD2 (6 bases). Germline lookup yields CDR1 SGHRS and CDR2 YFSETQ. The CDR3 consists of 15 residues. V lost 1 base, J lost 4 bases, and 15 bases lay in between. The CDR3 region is CASSLPEGRLYEQYF. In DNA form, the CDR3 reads TGCGCCAGCAGCTTGCCGGAGGGACGACTTTACGAGCAGTACTTC.